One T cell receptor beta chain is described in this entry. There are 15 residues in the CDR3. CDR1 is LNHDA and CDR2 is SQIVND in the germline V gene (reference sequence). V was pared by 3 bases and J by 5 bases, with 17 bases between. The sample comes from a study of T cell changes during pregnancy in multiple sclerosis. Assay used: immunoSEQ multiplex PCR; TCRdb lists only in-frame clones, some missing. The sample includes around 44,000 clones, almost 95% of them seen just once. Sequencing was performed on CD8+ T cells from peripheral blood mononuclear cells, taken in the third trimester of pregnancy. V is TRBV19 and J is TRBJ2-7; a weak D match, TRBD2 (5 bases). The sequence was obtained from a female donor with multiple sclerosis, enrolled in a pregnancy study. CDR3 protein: CASSMVPARANEQYF. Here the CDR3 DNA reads TGTGCCAGTAGTATGGTCCCGGCGCGGGCCAACGAGCAGTACTTC.